This T cell receptor (beta chain) was found in a study of T cell responses to AZD1222 COVID-19 vaccine. TCRdb's table, derived via immunoSEQ multiplex PCR, lists solely in-frame clones and lacks some. The sample holds 150,000 or so clones, about nine tenths seen once. Study results and caveats: Among spike-specific TCRs, nearly half reportedly target unmutated variant regions. Increases in Spike-specific TCR breadth and depth were seen after two AZD1222 doses. Most donors were white British, females outnumbered males, and clonal diversity was possibly underestimated.

V trimming: 0 bases; J trimming: 6 bases; junction bases outside the gene matches: 13. The CDR3 runs 17 residues. Germline lookup yields CDR1 SGDLS and CDR2 YYNGEE. About this clone itself: Antigen specificity is unknown.

The sequencing here drew on peripheral blood, taken on day 0 of MenACWY control vaccination. The TCR sequence derives from an adult in good health. V gene TRBV9 combines with J gene TRBJ1-2; 8 bases map to TRBD1. The CDR3 here is CASSVEGRGLLSDGYTF. The CDR3 coding sequence is TGTGCCAGCAGCGTAGAGGGCAGGGGGCTCTTAAGCGATGGCTACACCTTC.